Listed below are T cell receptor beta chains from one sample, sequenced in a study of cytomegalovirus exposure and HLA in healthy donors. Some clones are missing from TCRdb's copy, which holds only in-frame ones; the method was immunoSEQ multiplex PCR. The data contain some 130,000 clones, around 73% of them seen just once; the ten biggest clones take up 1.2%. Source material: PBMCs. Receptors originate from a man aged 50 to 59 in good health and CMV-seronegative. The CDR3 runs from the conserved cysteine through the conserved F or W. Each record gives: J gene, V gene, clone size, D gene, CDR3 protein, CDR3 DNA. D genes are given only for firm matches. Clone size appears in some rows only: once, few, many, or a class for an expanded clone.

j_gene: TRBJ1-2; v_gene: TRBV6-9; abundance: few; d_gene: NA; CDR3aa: CASSYIAAGASYGYTF; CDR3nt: TGTGCCAGCAGTTATATTGCGGCGGGGGCGAGCTATGGCTACACCTTC
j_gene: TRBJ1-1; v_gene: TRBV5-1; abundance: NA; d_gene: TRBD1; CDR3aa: CASSPQDRENTEAFF; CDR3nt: TGCGCCAGCAGCCCCCAGGACAGGGAGAACACTGAAGCTTTCTTT
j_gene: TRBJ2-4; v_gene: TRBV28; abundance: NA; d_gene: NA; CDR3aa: CASSLWKEGLAKNIQYF; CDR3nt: TGTGCCAGCAGTTTATGGAAGGAGGGGCTAGCCAAAAACATTCAGTACTTC
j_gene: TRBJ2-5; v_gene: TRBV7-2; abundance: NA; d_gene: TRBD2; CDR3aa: CASSLVTGGKETQYF; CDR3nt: TGTGCCAGCAGCTTAGTTACGGGAGGGAAGGAGACCCAGTACTTC
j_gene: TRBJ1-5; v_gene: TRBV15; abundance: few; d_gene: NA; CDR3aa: CATSRDTLDQGISNQPQHF; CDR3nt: TGTGCCACCAGCAGAGACACCCTAGACCAGGGCATTAGCAATCAGCCCCAGCATTTT
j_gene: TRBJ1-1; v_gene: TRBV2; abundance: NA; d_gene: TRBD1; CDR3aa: CASSKGQGNTEAFF; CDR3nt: TGTGCCAGCAGCAAGGGACAGGGTAACACTGAAGCTTTCTTT
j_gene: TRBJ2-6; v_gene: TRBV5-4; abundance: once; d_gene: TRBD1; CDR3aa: CASSPGRTGGSWANVLTF; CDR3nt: TGTGCCAGCAGCCCGGGGAGGACAGGGGGCTCGTGGGCCAACGTCCTGACTTTC
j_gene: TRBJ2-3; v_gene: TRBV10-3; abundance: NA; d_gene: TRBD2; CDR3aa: CAIRPSGSSDTQYF; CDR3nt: TGTGCCATCAGGCCTAGCGGGAGTTCAGATACGCAGTATTTT
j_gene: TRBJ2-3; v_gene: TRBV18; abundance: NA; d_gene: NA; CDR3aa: CASSRLEADYSTDTQYF; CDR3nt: TGTGCCAGCTCACGCCTTGAAGCGGATTATAGCACAGATACGCAGTATTTT
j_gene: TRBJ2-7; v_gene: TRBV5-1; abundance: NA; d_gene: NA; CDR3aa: CASSSSAGSDSYEQYF; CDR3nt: TGCGCCAGCAGCTCATCCGCAGGATCCGACTCCTACGAGCAGTACTTC